This T cell receptor (beta chain) was sequenced in a study of shared clonotypes between healthy human individuals. Study-level findings and limits: A limitation of the genetic and exposure-history diversity represented arose from few donors. The sharing of 5% to 6.5% of naive CD4 clonotypes was seen across a handful of donors.

On this clone itself: The antigen is undetermined.

The protocol was immunoSEQ multiplex PCR, while the TCRdb copy is restricted to in-frame clones and leaves out a portion. The sample holds some 1,400,000 clones, roughly 96% seen once. The CDR3 sequence is 14 residues long. The ends were cut back, 1 base at V and 0 bases at J, with 6 bases in the middle. Germline V gene lookup returns CDR1 SGHVS and CDR2 FQNEAQ. The chain combines TRBV7-8 with TRBJ1-2; D call uncertain. Sequenced: naive CD4+ T cells sorted from blood. Subset specified: CD45RA+ positively selected. This receptor was taken from a man aged 25-45 years in good health. The CDR3: CASSLGSANYGYTF. The CDR3 bases are TGTGCCAGCAGCTTAGGTTCAGCTAACTATGGCTACACCTTC.